These T cell receptor beta chains were read from a single sample in a study of Ad26.COV2.S vaccination and SARS-CoV-2 variants. Sequenced by immunoSEQ multiplex PCR; TCRdb stores in-frame clones only, minus some. Among fewer than 800,000 clones listed, approximately 88% were seen once. The sequencing used peripheral blood, collected in a trial of Ad26.COV2.S vaccine versus placebo. The receptors stem from a person between 18 and 60 years old who received the Ad26.COV2.S COVID-19 vaccine or a placebo. CDR3s include the opening cysteine and the closing phenylalanine or tryptophan. D genes are given only for firm matches. Expanded clones get a size class; other rows say once, few or many, or leave the size out.

J gene: TRBJ1-5; D gene: .; clone size: .; V gene: TRBV10-3; CDR3 DNA: TGTGCCATCAGTGACAGGGAGGGGAATCAGCCCCAGCATTTT; CDR3 protein: CAISDREGNQPQHF
J gene: TRBJ2-7; D gene: TRBD1; clone size: .; V gene: TRBV20-1; CDR3 DNA: TGCAGTGCTAGTGGGACAGCCCCGTACGAGCAGTACTTC; CDR3 protein: CSASGTAPYEQYF
J gene: TRBJ2-1; D gene: TRBD1; clone size: .; V gene: TRBV6-5; CDR3 DNA: TGTGCCAGCAGGGATGTTGGGACAGGGTACAATGAGCAGTTCTTC; CDR3 protein: CASRDVGTGYNEQFF
J gene: TRBJ1-6; D gene: .; clone size: .; V gene: TRBV30; CDR3 DNA: TGTGCCTGGAATGCCGAAGGTTCACCCCTCCACTTT; CDR3 protein: CAWNAEGSPLHF
J gene: TRBJ2-1; D gene: TRBD1; clone size: .; V gene: TRBV19; CDR3 DNA: TGTGCCAGTAGCAGGGGGCTTTATACCTACAATGAGCAGTTCTTC; CDR3 protein: CASSRGLYTYNEQFF
J gene: TRBJ2-7; D gene: TRBD2; clone size: .; V gene: TRBV18; CDR3 DNA: TGTGCCAGCTCACCAGGGACTAGCGGGAACCCATACGAGCAGTACTTC; CDR3 protein: CASSPGTSGNPYEQYF
J gene: TRBJ2-5; D gene: .; clone size: .; V gene: TRBV29-1; CDR3 DNA: TGCAGCGTTGAAGGTGTTGTGAGGGGGACCCAGTACTTC; CDR3 protein: CSVEGVVRGTQYF
J gene: TRBJ1-1; D gene: .; clone size: once; V gene: TRBV7-8; CDR3 DNA: TGTGCCAGCAGCTTAGTGCGCCGTCCGGGGAACGCTGAAGCTTTCTTT; CDR3 protein: CASSLVRRPGNAEAFF
J gene: TRBJ1-6; D gene: .; clone size: .; V gene: TRBV9; CDR3 DNA: TGTGCCAGCAGCGTAGCAGGAAGCTCCTATAATTCACCCCTCCACTTT; CDR3 protein: CASSVAGSSYNSPLHF
J gene: TRBJ2-1; D gene: TRBD2; clone size: .; V gene: TRBV7-8; CDR3 DNA: TGTGCCAGCAGCCAGAGAGCGGGAGATCAGTTCTTC; CDR3 protein: CASSQRAGDQFF
J gene: TRBJ2-1; D gene: .; clone size: once; V gene: TRBV19; CDR3 DNA: TGTGCCAGTAGTATAGGAGACTTATCTGACAATGAGCAGTTCTTC; CDR3 protein: CASSIGDLSDNEQFF
J gene: TRBJ2-2; D gene: .; clone size: .; V gene: TRBV24-1; CDR3 DNA: TGTGCCACCAGTGATCGAAGAGGGGGGATCGGGGAGCTGTTTTTT; CDR3 protein: CATSDRRGGIGELFF
J gene: TRBJ2-1; D gene: TRBD2; clone size: .; V gene: TRBV27; CDR3 DNA: TGTGCCAGCACTCAGACTAGCGGGGGTACCTACAATGAGCAGTTCTTC; CDR3 protein: CASTQTSGGTYNEQFF
J gene: TRBJ1-2; D gene: .; clone size: .; V gene: TRBV19; CDR3 DNA: TGTGCCAGTAGTATACCCACAACAGGGTATGGCTACACCTTC; CDR3 protein: CASSIPTTGYGYTF
J gene: TRBJ2-3; D gene: .; clone size: .; V gene: TRBV7-9; CDR3 DNA: TGTGCCAGCAGCTTAGGGGCGGGCCAGAGCACAGATACGCAGTATTTT; CDR3 protein: CASSLGAGQSTDTQYF